This record covers a single T cell receptor beta chain. What it binds is not known. These data are taken from a study of T cell responses to AZD1222 COVID-19 vaccine. The wider study: Second-dose recipients at about 4 or about 12 weeks were treated as one pooled group. Regarding the study as a whole: Spike-specific TCR breadth and depth went up after people got two AZD1222 doses. Possibly, clonal diversity was underestimated; donors were largely white British and included more females. Reportedly, nearly half the spike-specific TCRs target unmutated variant regions.

The CDR3 extends over 17 amino acids. Unmatched junction bases numbered 14, after V lost 4 bases and J lost 3 bases. Germline V CDR1 and CDR2: LGHDT, YNNKEL (reference sequence). TCRdb keeps only in-frame clones here, not all; method: immunoSEQ multiplex PCR. Of about 140,000 clones listed, roughly 89% are singletons. The sample consisted of peripheral blood, taken on day 0 of AZD1222 vaccination. The V gene is TRBV3-1 (or the pseudogene TRBV3-2), the J gene TRBJ2-7, with TRBD1 matching over 8 bases. The sequence came from an adult in good health. The CDR3 protein is CASSPYILRTGNYEQYF. In nucleotides, the CDR3 is TGTGCCAGCAGCCCATACATACTTCGGACAGGGAACTACGAGCAGTACTTC.